This T cell receptor (beta chain) was found in a study of response to subunit inactivated influenza vaccine. TCRdb processed the RT-PCR reads anew with MiXCR; each CDR3 protein has one entry. The table has about 540,000 distinct CDR3 sequences, roughly 25% seen once; the top ten hold about 3%. A further study also used this sample, focusing on T cells expressing NK-cell markers. According to that study: Synthesis of TCR beta cDNA relied on 5'RACE template switching carrying UMIs. With an anti-gamma-delta TCR antibody, sorting in several experiments was kept to alpha-beta TCR T cells. Over 5 donors carried dominant NKG2C+ clonotypes that made up roughly 1.0-8% of their CD8+ T cells.

This sequence originates from a man aged 50-60 years who received an inactivated influenza vaccine. The sequencing here drew on CD4+ T cells sorted from PBMCs, taken 11 to 12 days after vaccination.

The CDR3 reads CSATDRDSGYTF. CDR3 nucleotides: TGCAGTGCTACGGACAGGGACAGTGGCTACACCTTC. This chain uses TRBV20-1 with TRBJ1-2; TRBD1 aligns across 8 bases. The CDR3 totals 12 residues. In germline, CDR1 is DFQATT, CDR2 SNEGSKA (reference sequence). With 4 bases clipped from V and 7 bases from J, the junction kept 5 bases outside the gene matches.